This TCR beta chain was identified during a study of CD8+ T cells in alopecia areata. Turning to this clone: Antigen: not known.

cDNA serving as the sequencing template came from extracted, reverse transcribed RNA. The method was immunoSEQ multiplex PCR; TCRdb's version includes in-frame clones alone and lacks a portion of them. Here the sample spans some 210,000 clones, approximately 72% being singletons. Treatment indicated: oral pan-JAK inhibitor, 5-10 mg twice daily. Study results and caveats: The study found that many expanded lesional clones persisted in scalp and blood during tofacitinib.

The sample consisted of CD4+ T cells sorted from blood, taken around week 44, from a patient treated with tofacitinib. This receptor was taken from a human donor with alopecia areata.

In DNA, the CDR3 is TGTGCCAGCAGCTTACGGCGGGGGGACTATAGCACAGATACGCAGTATTTT. Translation: CASSLRRGDYSTDTQYF. J is TRBJ2-3 and V is TRBV7-2; 8 bases map to TRBD2. Germline trimming cut 2 bases from V and 0 bases from J; bases unmatched to any gene: 7. CDR3 length equals 17 residues. Germline V gene data show CDR1 as SGHTA and CDR2 as FQGNSA.